Below, one T cell receptor (beta chain) is given with its context. The data derive from a study of blood T cell repertoires in COVID-19. Overall study: Researchers got acute and convalescent COVID-19 samples from the United States, Italy and Spain.

Germline CDR1 and CDR2: MNHEY and SVGAGI. This CDR3 region has 15 residues. With 1 base removed from V and 0 bases from J, the gap between germline ends came to 7 bases. Method: immunoSEQ multiplex PCR; TCRdb's copy keeps in-frame clones and lacks some. This sample has 65,000 to 100,000 clones, with 89% found just once. This receptor was obtained from a man over 45 with acute or convalescent COVID-19. The sequencing sample was made of peripheral blood. The V gene is TRBV6-5, the J gene TRBJ1-3, with unresolved D. CDR3 sequence: CASSYYQNSGNTIYF. DNA for the CDR3: TGTGCCAGCAGTTACTACCAGAACTCTGGAAACACCATATATTTT.